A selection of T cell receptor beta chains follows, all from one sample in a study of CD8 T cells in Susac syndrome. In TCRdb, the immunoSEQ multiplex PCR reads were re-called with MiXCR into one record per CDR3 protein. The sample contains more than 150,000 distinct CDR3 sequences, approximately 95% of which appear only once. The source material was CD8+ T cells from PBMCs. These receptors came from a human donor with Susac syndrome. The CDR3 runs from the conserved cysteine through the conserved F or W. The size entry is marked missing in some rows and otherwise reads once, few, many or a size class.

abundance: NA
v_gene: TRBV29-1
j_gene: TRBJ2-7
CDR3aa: CSVVWETYEQYF

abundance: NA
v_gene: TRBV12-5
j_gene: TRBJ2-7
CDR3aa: CASGFQPYEQYF

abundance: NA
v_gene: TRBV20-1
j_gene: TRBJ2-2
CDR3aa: CSARVSGSNTGELFF

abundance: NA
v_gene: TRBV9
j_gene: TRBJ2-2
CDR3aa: CASSVAFGDGVTGELFF

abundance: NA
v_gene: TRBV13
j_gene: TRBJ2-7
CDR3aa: CASSFLAGGYEQYF

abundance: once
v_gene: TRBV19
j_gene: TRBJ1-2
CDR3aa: CASSSRQGQYGYTF

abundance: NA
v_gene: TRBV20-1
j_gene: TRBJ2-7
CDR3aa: CSATISYEQYF

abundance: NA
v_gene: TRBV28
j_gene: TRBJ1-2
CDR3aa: CASSLLNNRGYGYTF

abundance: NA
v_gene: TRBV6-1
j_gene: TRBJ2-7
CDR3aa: CASSDMGSYEQYF

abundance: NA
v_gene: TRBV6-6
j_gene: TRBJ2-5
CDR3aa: CASSETPQAGETQYF

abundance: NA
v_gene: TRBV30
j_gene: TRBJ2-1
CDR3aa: CAWSGIGEAQQFF

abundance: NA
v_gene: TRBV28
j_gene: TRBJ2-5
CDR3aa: CASSSGTSGSETQYF

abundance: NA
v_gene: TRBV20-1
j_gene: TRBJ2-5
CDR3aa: CSATIAGGLQETQYF

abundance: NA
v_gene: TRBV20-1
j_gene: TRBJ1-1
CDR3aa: CSAKGFTEAFF

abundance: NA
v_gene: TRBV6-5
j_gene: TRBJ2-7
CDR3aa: CASSYQGTTYEQYF

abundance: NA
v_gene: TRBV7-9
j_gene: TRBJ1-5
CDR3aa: CASSGKGPSNQPQHF

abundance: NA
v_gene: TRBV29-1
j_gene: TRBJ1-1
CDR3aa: CTTLGGVGVLDTEAFF

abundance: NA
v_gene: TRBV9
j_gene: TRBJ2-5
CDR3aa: CASSAPGLAGKETQYF

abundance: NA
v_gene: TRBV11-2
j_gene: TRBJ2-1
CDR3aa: CASSLWTGSSYNEQFF

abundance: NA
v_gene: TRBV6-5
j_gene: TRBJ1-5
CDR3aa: CASSPQASYNQPQHF

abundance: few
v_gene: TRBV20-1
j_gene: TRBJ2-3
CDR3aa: CSAPRGLSTDTQYF

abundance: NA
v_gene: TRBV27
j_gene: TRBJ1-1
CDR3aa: CASSLVANTEAFF

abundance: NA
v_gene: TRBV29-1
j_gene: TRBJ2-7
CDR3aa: CSVVATGRTYEQYF

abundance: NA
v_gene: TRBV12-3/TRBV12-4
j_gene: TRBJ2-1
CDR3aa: CASSLPPNEQFF

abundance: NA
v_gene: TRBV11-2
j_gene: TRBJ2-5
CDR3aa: CASSAQTSGQETQYF

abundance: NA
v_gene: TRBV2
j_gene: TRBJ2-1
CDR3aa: CASRPLAGVGGNEQFF

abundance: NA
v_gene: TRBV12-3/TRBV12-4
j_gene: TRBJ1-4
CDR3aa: CASTLGDGNEKLFF

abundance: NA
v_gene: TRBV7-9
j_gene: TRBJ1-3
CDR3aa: CASSLEGSRGNTIYF

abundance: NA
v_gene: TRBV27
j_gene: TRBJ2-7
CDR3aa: CASTLKGRGSYEQYF

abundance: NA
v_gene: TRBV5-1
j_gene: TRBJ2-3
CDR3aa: CASSSYRFATDTQYF

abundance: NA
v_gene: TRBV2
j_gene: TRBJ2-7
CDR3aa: CASSEREINEQYF

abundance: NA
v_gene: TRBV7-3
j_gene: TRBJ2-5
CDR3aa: CASSLNEIETQYF

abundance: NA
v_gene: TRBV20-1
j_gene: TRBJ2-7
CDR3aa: CSAVGTGTSSYEQYF

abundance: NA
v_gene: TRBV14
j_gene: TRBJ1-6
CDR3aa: CASSARGDSPLHF

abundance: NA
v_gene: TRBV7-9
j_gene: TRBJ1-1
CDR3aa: CASSQPVGEDAFF

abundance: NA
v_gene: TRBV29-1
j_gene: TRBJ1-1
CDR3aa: CSVRPGSPKPEAFF

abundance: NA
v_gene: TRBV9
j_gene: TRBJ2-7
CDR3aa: CASSPQGGGSSYEQYF

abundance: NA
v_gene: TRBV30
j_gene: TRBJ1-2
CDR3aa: CACSGQGRHYGYTF

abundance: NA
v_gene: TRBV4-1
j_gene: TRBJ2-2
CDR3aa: CASSRTLIPATGELFF

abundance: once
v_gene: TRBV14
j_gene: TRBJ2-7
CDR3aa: CASSQGKGGSYEQYF

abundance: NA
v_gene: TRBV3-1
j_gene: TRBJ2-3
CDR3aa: CASSQGLAGYTDTQYF

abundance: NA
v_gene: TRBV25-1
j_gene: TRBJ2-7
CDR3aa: CASSPDRGISYEQYF

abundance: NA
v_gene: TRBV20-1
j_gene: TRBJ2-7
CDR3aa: CSARDTGGAWDEQYF

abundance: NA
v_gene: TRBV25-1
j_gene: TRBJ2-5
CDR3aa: CASRGPMKTQYF

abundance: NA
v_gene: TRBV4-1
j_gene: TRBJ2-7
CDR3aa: CASSRSRTGEQYF